These 7 T cell receptor beta chains came from one sample sequenced in a study of OX40 agonist ivuxolimab in advanced cancers. Only in-frame clones appear in the TCRdb table, and some are missing; sequencing was by immunoSEQ multiplex PCR. The table records approximately 44,000 clones, more than 75% of them present only once. The sample in question was CD4+ or CD8+ T cells sorted from blood, obtained in a trial of the OX40 agonist ivuxolimab. Source of these receptors: an adult with an advanced solid tumor such as melanoma, head and neck, liver or kidney cancer.

V usage is TRBV30 and J usage is TRBJ2-2, with 13 bases matching TRBD2. The junction had 7 bases not matched to a gene; V was cut back by 1 base and J by 8 bases. The CDR3 loop spans 16 amino acids. CDR1 is GTSNPN, CDR2 SVGIG, per germline (reference sequence). The CDR3 DNA reads as TGTGCCTGGAGTGCCGGGACTAGCGGGGTTTCAGGGGAGCTGTTTTTT. Residues: CAWSAGTSGVSGELFF.

J is TRBJ1-1 and V is TRBV4-1; the D gene is possibly TRBD1 (6 bases). The CDR3 has 15 residues. The germline V gene encodes CDR1 MGHRA and CDR2 YSYEKL. Trimming took off 0 bases at V and 4 bases at J, with 12 bases between the two ends. CDR3 bases: TGCGCCAGCAGCCAAGAGCGGGGGCCGGGCACTGAAGCTTTCTTT. Translated, it gives CASSQERGPGTEAFF.

V gene TRBV29-1 combines with J gene TRBJ1-2; the D is unclear. Looked up from germline, CDR1 is SQVTM and CDR2 is ANQGSEA. The CDR3 spans 13 residues. Deletions cut 5 bases from V and 5 bases from J, with 15 bases between. The CDR3 loop reads CSVQGSALYGYTF. CDR3 coding DNA: TGCAGCGTTCAAGGGTCTGCGCTGTATGGCTACACCTTC. The full variable domain, in which reference TRBV29-1 and TRBJ1-2 provide the parts outside the CDR3, is SAVISQKPSRDICQRGTSLTIQCQVDSQVTMMFWYRQQPGQSLTLIATANQGSEATYESGFVIDKFPISRPNLTFSTLTVSNMSPEDSSIYLCSVQGSALYGYTFGSGTRLTVV.

This chain uses TRBV5-6 with TRBJ1-1, with D uncertain. CDR3 length equals 12 residues. Germline V gives CDR1 SGHDT, CDR2 YYEEEE. The V end was cut by 0 bases, the J end by 8 bases, with 8 bases between. Written as DNA, the CDR3 is TGTGCCAGCAGCTTGGTACCTGCGGAAGCTTTCTTT. Residues: CASSLVPAEAFF.

This chain uses TRBV7-6 with TRBJ2-1, with 13 bases identical to TRBD2. The junction had 2 bases not matched to a gene; V was cut back by 1 base and J by 5 bases. The germline gives CDR1 SGHVS, CDR2 FNYEAQ. The length of the CDR3 is 16 residues. The CDR3 region is CASSLGLAGGNNEQFF. The DNA for the CDR3 is TGTGCCAGCAGCTTAGGACTAGCGGGGGGAAACAATGAGCAGTTCTTC.

This clone was detected a few times. The rearrangement links TRBV5-4 to TRBJ2-5, with unresolved D. The V end was cut by 3 bases, the J end by 2 bases, with 8 bases between. The CDR3 is made up of 13 amino acids. Germline V gene data show CDR1 as SGHNT and CDR2 as YYREEE (reference sequence). The CDR3 DNA reads as TGTGCCAGCAGCTGGCAGGTTCAAGAGACCCAGTACTTC. This codes for CASSWQVQETQYF.

This sequence joins TRBV15 and TRBJ2-1, with D unclear. The CDR3 has 14 residues. V was clipped by 1 base and J by 7 bases, with 11 bases between them. The germline V gene encodes CDR1 LNHNV and CDR2 YYDKDF (reference sequence). CDR3 nucleotide sequence: TGTGCCACCAGCAGAGTTCGTGCGAGTAATGAGCAGTTCTTC. Translating gives CATSRVRASNEQFF.